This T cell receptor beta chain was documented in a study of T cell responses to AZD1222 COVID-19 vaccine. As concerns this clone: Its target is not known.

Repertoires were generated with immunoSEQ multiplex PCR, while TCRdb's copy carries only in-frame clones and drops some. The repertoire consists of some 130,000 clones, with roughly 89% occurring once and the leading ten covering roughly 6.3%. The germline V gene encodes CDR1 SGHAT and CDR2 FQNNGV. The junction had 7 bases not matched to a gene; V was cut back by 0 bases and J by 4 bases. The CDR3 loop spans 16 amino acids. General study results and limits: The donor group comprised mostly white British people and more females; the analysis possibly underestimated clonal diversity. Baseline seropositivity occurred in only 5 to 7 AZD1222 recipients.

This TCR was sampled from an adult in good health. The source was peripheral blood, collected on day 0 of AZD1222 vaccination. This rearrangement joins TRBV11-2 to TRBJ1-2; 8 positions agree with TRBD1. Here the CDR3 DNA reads TGTGCCAGCAGCTTAGATTGGGACAGGAGAATCTATGGCTACACCTTC. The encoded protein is CASSLDWDRRIYGYTF.